The 10 T cell receptor beta chains below were found in one sample sequenced in a study of early T cells in non-severe SARS-CoV-2 infection. TCRdb re-analysed the 5' RACE reads in MiXCR, keeping a single row per CDR3 protein. Of 25,000 to 30,000 distinct CDR3 sequences listed, approximately 5.3% are singletons. Sequencing was done on a sample of whole blood. The receptor source for this set is an adult who was a healthcare worker with PCR-confirmed SARS-CoV-2 infection or an uninfected control (not recorded which).

In its sample, this clonotype was seen many times. The gene calls are TRBV21-1 and TRBJ2-1; the table names TRBD1, a call not compared with the DNA. TRBV21-1 is a listed pseudogene. This CDR3 has 20 residues. In DNA, the CDR3 is TGTGCCAGCAGCCCTCAACAGGGGGCGAACCGGGACCTGACATACAATGAGCAGTTCTTC. Its translation is CASSPQQGANRDLTYNEQFF.

This clonotype was recorded a few times. V is TRBV18 and J is TRBJ2-7; the D gene could be TRBD1 or TRBD2 (5 bases each). The V and J ends lost 6 bases and 3 bases respectively, with 18 bases between them. Germline lookup yields CDR1 KGHSH and CDR2 LQKENI. The CDR3 length is 15 residues. CDR3 nucleotides: TGTGCCAGCTCTCCGGGGCAGGGAAGCTACTACGAGCAGTACTTC. Its translation is CASSPGQGSYYEQYF.

This clonotype was recorded at least ten times. The chain links TRBV7-3 to TRBJ2-1, with TRBD1 identical over 9 bases. Germline trimming cut 5 bases from V and 6 bases from J; bases unmatched to any gene: 11. Germline V gene sequence: CDR1 SGHTA, CDR2 FQGTGA. This CDR3 region has 16 residues. The CDR3 bases are TGTGCCAGCAGCCCCAGGGACAGGGAGAAAGGCAATGAGCAGTTCTTC. It specifies CASSPRDREKGNEQFF.

This clonotype was seen at least ten times. The chain employs TRBV12-3 or TRBV12-4 and TRBJ2-7, with 7 bases lining up with TRBD2. CDR3 length: 14 amino acids. Trimming removed 6 bases from V and 3 bases from J; junction bases left unmatched: 8. The CDR3 DNA follows: TGTGCCAGCAGGATCGGGGGAGGGGACTACGAGCAGTACTTC. Protein sequence: CASRIGGGDYEQYF.

Many counts were recorded for this clonotype. CDR3 sequence reads: CASESSSGANVLTF. The CDR3 region has the DNA TGTGCCAGCGAAAGCAGCTCTGGGGCCAACGTCCTGACTTTC. The rearrangement links TRBV7-3 to TRBJ2-6; D is undetermined. Germline CDR1 reads SGHTA; CDR2 reads FQGTGA. The ends were cut back, 8 bases at V and 0 bases at J, with 8 bases in the middle. CDR3 length: 14 residues. The whole variable domain, filled in from reference TRBV7-3 and TRBJ2-6, reads GAGVSQTPSNKVTEKGKYVELRCDPISGHTALYWYRQSLGQGPEFLIYFQGTGAADDSGLPNDRFFAVRPEGSVSTLKIQRTERGDSAVYLCASESSSGANVLTFGAGSRLTVL.

This clonotype has at least ten counts. This rearrangement joins TRBV7-6 to TRBJ1-1, with D perhaps matching TRBD1 (6 bases). Germline V gene sequence: CDR1 SGHVS, CDR2 FNYEAQ. With 5 bases removed from V and 5 bases from J, the gap between germline ends came to 12 bases. The CDR3 has 13 amino acids. CDR3 region: CASSPARGTEAFF. CDR3 coding DNA: TGTGCCAGCAGCCCCGCGAGGGGGACTGAAGCTTTCTTT.

Ten or more counts support this clonotype. V is TRBV3-1 and J is TRBJ2-3; D is uncertain. The CDR3 loop spans 13 amino acids. From germline, CDR1 is LGHDT and CDR2 YNNKEL (reference sequence). Deletions cut 4 bases from V and 0 bases from J, with 5 bases between. The CDR3 DNA is TGTGCCAGCAGCCCTACCAGCACAGATACGCAGTATTTT. Its translation is CASSPTSTDTQYF.

This clonotype was seen at least ten times. The rearrangement joins TRBV20-1 to TRBJ1-4; the D gene is possibly TRBD1 (5 bases). Trimming removed 2 bases from V and 4 bases from J, with 14 bases in between. Germline V gives CDR1 DFQATT, CDR2 SNEGSKA (reference sequence). The CDR3 runs 15 residues. CDR3 DNA: TGCAGTGCTAGAAGTGGGGGAAGACTTAATGAAAAACTGTTTTTT. It codes for CSARSGGRLNEKLFF.

This clonotype has a count of ten or more. CDR3 nucleotides: TGTGCCAGCAGCTTCGGTCCGGGAGAGTCAGATACGCAGTATTTT. This encodes CASSFGPGESDTQYF. The chain employs TRBV11-3 and TRBJ2-3; the D gene is possibly TRBD2 (6 bases). The CDR3 covers 15 residues. Trimming shortened V by 3 bases and J by 4 bases, and 14 bases separated the two germline ends. Looked up from germline, CDR1 is SGHNT and CDR2 is YENEEA.

The genes are TRBV9 and TRBJ1-4; 10 bases are shared with TRBD1. Looked up from germline, CDR1 is SGDLS and CDR2 is YYNGEE. This CDR3 is 16 amino acids long. V was clipped by 4 bases and J by 2 bases; unmatched bases: 5. The chain's CDR3 is CASSSRQGATNEKLFF. The CDR3 coding sequence is TGTGCCAGCAGCTCTCGACAGGGGGCTACTAATGAAAAACTGTTTTTT.